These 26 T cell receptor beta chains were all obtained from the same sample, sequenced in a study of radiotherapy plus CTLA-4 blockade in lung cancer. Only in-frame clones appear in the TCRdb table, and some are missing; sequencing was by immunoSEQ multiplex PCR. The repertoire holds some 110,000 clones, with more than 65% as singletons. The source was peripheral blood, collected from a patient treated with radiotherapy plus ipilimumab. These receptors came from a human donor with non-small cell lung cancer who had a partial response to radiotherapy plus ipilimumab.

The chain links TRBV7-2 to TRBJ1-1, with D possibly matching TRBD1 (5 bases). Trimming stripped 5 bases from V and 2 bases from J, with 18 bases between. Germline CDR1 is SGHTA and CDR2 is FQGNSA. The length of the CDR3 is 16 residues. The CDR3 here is CASSPSQTATNTEAFF. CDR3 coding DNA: TGTGCCAGCAGCCCGTCCCAGACAGCTACTAACACTGAAGCTTTCTTT.

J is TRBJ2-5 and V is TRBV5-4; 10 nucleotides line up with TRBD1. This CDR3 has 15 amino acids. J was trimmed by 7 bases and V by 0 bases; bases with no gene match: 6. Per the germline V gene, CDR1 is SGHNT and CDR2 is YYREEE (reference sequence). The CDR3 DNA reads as TGTGCCAGCAGCTTGGAGGAGACAGGGGGCTGGACCCAGTACTTC. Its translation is CASSLEETGGWTQYF.

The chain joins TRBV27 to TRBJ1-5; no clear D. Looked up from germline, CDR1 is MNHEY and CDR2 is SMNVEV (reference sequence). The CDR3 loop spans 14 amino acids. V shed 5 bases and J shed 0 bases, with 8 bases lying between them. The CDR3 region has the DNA TGTGCCAGCAGTCCGTCGGGTAGCAATCAGCCCCAGCATTTT. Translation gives CASSPSGSNQPQHF.

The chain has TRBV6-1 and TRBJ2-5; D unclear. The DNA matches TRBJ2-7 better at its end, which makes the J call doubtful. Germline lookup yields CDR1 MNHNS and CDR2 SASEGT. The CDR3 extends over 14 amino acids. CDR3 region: CASLPPWSSYEQYF. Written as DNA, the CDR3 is TGTGCCAGCTTGCCTCCCTGGAGCTCCTACGAGCAGTACTTC.

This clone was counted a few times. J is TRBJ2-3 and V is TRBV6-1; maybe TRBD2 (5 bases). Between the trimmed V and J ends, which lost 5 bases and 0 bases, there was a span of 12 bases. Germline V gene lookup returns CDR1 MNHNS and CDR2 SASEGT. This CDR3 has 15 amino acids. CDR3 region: CASSKATRSTDTQYF. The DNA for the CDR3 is TGTGCCAGCAGTAAGGCTACTAGGAGCACAGATACGCAGTATTTT.

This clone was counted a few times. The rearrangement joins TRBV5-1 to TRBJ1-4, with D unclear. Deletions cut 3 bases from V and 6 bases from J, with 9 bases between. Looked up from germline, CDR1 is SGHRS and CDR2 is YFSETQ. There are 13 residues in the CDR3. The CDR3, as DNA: TGCGCCAGCAGCTCCTCGGTAGATGAAAAACTGTTTTTT. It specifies CASSSSVDEKLFF.

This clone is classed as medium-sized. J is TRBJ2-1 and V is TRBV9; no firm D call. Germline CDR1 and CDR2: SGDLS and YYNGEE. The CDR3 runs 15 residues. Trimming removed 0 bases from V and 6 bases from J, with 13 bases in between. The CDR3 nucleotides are TGTGCCAGCAGCGTAGTGGCGGAACCAGTCAATGAGCAGTTCTTC. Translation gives CASSVVAEPVNEQFF.

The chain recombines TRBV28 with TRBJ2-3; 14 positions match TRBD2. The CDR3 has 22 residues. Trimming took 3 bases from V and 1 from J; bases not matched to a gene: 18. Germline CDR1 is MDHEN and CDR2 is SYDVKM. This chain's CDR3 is CASSFVGAPGLAGVSGTDTQYF. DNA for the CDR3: TGTGCCAGCAGTTTCGTCGGGGCCCCGGGACTAGCGGGAGTATCTGGCACAGATACGCAGTATTTT.

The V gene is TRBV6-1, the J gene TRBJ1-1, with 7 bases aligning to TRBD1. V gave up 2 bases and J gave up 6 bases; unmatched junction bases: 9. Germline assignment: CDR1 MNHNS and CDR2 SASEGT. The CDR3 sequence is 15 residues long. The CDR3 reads CASSESGQAGAEAFF. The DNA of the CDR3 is TGTGCCAGCAGTGAATCCGGACAGGCGGGCGCTGAAGCTTTCTTT.

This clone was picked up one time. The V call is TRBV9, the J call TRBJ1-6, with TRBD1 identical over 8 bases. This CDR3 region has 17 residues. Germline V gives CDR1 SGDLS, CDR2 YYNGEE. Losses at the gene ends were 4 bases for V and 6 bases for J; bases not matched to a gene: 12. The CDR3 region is CASSLVPGQDSNSPLHF. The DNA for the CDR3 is TGTGCCAGCAGCCTTGTCCCGGGACAGGATTCTAATTCACCCCTCCACTTT.

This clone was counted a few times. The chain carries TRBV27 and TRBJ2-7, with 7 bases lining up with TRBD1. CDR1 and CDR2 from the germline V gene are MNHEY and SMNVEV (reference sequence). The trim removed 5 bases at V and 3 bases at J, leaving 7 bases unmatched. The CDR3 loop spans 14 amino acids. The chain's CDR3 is CASSHRQGVYEQYF. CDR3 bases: TGTGCCAGCAGTCATAGACAGGGTGTCTACGAGCAGTACTTC.

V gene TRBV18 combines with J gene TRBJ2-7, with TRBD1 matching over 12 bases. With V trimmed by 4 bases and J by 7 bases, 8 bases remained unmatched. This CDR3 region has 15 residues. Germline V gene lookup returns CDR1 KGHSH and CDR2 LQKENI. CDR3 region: CASSLTGQGAGEQYF. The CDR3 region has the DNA TGTGCCAGCTCACTAACGGGACAGGGGGCGGGTGAGCAGTACTTC.

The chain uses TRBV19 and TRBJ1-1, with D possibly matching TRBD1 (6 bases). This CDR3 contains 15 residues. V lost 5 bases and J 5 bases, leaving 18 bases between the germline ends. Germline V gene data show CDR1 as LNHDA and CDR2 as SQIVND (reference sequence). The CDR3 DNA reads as TGTGCCAGTAGTCCACAGGGCGCCTCAGGGACTGAAGCTTTCTTT. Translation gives CASSPQGASGTEAFF.

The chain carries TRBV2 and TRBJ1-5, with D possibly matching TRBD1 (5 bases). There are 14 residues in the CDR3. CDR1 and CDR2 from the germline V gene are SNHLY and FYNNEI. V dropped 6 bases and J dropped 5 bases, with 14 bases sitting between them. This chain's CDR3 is CASRGVPIHQPQHF. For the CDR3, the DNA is TGTGCCAGCAGAGGGGTTCCCATCCATCAGCCCCAGCATTTT.

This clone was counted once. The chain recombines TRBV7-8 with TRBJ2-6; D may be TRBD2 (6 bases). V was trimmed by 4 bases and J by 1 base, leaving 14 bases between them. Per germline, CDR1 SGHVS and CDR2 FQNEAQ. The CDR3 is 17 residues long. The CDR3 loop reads CASSWGPRDSGANVLTF. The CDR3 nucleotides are TGTGCCAGCAGCTGGGGACCGCGGGATTCTGGGGCCAACGTCCTGACTTTC.

CDR3 DNA: TGTGCCAGTAGTGACAGGGTCGGCACTGAAGCTTTCTTT. Translation: CASSDRVGTEAFF. V usage is TRBV19 and J usage is TRBJ1-1, with 7 bases that match TRBD1. J lost 4 bases, V lost 5 bases, and 4 bases had no gene match. This CDR3 region has 13 residues. CDR1 and CDR2 from the germline V gene are LNHDA and SQIVND (reference sequence).

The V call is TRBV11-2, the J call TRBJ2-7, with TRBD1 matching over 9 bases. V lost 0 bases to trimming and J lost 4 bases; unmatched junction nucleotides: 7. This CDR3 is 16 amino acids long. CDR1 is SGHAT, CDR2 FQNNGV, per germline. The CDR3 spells CASSLERGTGTYEQYF. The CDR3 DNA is TGTGCCAGCAGCTTAGAACGAGGGACAGGGACGTACGAGCAGTACTTC.

Here the CDR3 DNA reads TGTGCCAGCAGTCCACTGCAGGGGAACACTGAAGCTTTCTTT. Translating it yields CASSPLQGNTEAFF. The gene calls are TRBV27 and TRBJ1-1, with a weak D call TRBD1 (5 bases). Trimming cost V 5 bases and J 1 base, with 11 bases left between them. The germline gives CDR1 MNHEY, CDR2 SMNVEV (reference sequence). The CDR3 loop spans 14 amino acids.

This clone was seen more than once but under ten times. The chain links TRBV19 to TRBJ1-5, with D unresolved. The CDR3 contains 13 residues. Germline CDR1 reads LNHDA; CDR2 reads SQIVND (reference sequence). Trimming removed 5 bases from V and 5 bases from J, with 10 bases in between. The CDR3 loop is CASSVWGDQPQHF. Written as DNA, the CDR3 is TGTGCCAGTAGTGTTTGGGGAGATCAGCCCCAGCATTTT.

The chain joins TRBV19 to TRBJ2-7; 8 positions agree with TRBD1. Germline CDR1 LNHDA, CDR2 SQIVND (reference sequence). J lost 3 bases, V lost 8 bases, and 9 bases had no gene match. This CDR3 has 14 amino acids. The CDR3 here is CASSRTGSNYEQYF. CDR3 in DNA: TGTGCCAGTTCTAGGACAGGGAGTAACTACGAGCAGTACTTC.

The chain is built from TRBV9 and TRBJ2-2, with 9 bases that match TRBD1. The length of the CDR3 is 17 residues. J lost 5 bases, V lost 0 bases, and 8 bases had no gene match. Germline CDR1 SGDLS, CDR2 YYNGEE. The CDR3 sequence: CASSVASGQGLTGELFF. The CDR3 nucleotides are TGTGCCAGCAGCGTAGCTAGCGGACAGGGGTTGACCGGGGAGCTGTTTTTT. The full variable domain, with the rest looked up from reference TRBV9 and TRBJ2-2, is DSGVTQTPKHLITATGQRVTLRCSPRSGDLSVYWYQQSLDQGLQFLIQYYNGEERAKGNILERFSAQQFPDLHSELNLSSLELGDSALYFCASSVASGQGLTGELFFGEGSRLTVL.

This chain's CDR3 is CASSESDRVSGANVLTF. The CDR3 DNA follows: TGCGCCAGCAGTGAGTCGGACAGGGTATCTGGGGCCAACGTCCTGACTTTC. The chain combines TRBV10-2 with TRBJ2-6; 8 bases map to TRBD1. Germline CDR1 WSHSY, CDR2 SAAADI. J lost 1 base, V lost 0 bases, and 2 bases had no gene match. CDR3 length: 17 amino acids.

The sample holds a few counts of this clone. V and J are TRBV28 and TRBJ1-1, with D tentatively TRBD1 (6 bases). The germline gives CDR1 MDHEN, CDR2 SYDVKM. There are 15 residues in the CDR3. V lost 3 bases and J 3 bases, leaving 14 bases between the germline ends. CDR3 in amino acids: CASSLASTGYTEAFF. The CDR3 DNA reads TGTGCCAGCAGTTTGGCCTCGACAGGTTACACTGAAGCTTTCTTT.

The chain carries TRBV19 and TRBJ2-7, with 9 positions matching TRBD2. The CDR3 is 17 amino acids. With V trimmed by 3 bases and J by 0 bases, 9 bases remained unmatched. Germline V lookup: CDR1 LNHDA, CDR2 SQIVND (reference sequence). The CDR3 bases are TGTGCCAGTAGTATGAGCGAACTAGCGGGCCTCTCCTACGAGCAGTACTTC. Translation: CASSMSELAGLSYEQYF.

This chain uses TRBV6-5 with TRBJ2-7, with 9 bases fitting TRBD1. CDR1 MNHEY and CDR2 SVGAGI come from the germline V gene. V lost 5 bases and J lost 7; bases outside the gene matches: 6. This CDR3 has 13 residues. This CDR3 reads CASSTRTGVEQYF. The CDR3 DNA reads TGTGCCAGCAGTACGAGGACAGGGGTTGAGCAGTACTTC.

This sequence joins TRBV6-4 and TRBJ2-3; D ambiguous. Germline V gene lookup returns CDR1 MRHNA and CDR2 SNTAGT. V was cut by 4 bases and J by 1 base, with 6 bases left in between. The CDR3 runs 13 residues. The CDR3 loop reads CASSASGTDTQYF. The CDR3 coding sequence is TGTGCCAGCAGTGCAAGCGGCACAGATACGCAGTATTTT.